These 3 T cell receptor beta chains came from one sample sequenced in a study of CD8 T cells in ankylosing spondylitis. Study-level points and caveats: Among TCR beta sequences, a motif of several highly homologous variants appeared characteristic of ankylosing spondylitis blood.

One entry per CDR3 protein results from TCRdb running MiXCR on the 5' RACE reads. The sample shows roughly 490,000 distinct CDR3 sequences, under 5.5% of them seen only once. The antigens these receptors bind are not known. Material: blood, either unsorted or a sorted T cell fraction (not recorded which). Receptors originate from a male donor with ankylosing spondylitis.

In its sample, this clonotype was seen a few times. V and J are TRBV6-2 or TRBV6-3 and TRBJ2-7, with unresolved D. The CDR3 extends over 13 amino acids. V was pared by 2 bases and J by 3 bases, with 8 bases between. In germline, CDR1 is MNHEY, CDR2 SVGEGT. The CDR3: CASSYGTVYEQYF. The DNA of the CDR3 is TGTGCCAGCAGTTACGGAACGGTCTACGAGCAGTACTTC.

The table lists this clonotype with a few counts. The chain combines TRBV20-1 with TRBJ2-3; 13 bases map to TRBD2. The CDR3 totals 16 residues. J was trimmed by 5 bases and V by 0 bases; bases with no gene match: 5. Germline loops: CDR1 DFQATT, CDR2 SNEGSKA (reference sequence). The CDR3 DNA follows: TGCAGTGCTAGAGATCGGACTAGCGGGAGCGTAGATACGCAGTATTTT. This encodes CSARDRTSGSVDTQYF.

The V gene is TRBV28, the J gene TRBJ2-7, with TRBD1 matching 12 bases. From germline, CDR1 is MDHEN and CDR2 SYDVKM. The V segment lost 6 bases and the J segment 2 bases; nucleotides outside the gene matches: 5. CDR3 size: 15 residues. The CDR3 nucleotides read TGTGCCAGCAGCCAGGGACAGGGGGCCCCCTACGAGCAGTACTTC. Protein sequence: CASSQGQGAPYEQYF. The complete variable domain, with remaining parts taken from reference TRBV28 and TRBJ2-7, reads DVKVTQSSRYLVKRTGEKVFLECVQDMDHENMFWYRQDPGLGLRLIYFSYDVKMKEKGDIPEGYSVSREKKERFSLILESASTNQTSMYLCASSQGQGAPYEQYFGPGTRLTVT.